This T cell receptor beta chain is drawn from a study of early T cells in non-severe SARS-CoV-2 infection. Study context: Alpha and beta chains were unpaired, from unsorted whole-blood bulk RNA.

Germline CDR1 and CDR2: MNHEY and SVGAGI. Trimming stripped 4 bases from V and 6 bases from J, with 18 bases between. The CDR3 has 16 residues. The library protocol tagged individual cDNA molecules with unique molecular identifiers. TCRdb redid the calling of the 5' RACE reads with MiXCR, one entry per CDR3 protein. Of some 90,000 distinct CDR3 sequences listed, more than 12% were seen once; the top ten hold 4.5% to 7%. Findings and caveats of the study: Comparison of clonotypes with VDJdb favored anti-spike CD8 responses while missing private and CD4 specificities.

As to this clonotype: Its antigen remains unidentified.

The sample consisted of whole blood. This sequence was found in an adult who was a healthcare worker with PCR-confirmed SARS-CoV-2 infection or an uninfected control (not recorded which). The gene calls are TRBV6-5 and TRBJ2-2; D unclear. For the CDR3, the DNA is TGTGCCAGCAGTTCCCGAACGGGTTTGAGCCCCGGGGAGCTGTTTTTT. It specifies CASSSRTGLSPGELFF.